Below are 28 T cell receptor beta chains sequenced from a single sample in a study of early T cells in non-severe SARS-CoV-2 infection. TCRdb re-derived calls from the 5' RACE reads in MiXCR, one entry per CDR3 protein. This table holds roughly 26,000 distinct CDR3 sequences, approximately 4.1% found once. Input material: whole blood. The receptors were sampled from an adult who was a healthcare worker with PCR-confirmed SARS-CoV-2 infection or an uninfected control (not recorded which).

This clonotype appeared a few times. V gene TRBV28 combines with J gene TRBJ1-1; tentative D call: TRBD1 (5 bases). Germline assignment: CDR1 MDHEN and CDR2 SYDVKM. V dropped 8 bases and J dropped 3 bases, with 16 bases sitting between them. The CDR3 extends over 14 amino acids. This CDR3 reads CASPPTGVDTEAFF. CDR3 nucleotide sequence: TGTGCCAGCCCGCCAACAGGAGTGGACACTGAAGCTTTCTTT.

This clonotype was counted at least ten times. CDR3 DNA: TGTGCCAGCAGCTTAGAGGGAACCCCCCCTGAAGCTTTCTTT. Translation gives CASSLEGTPPEAFF. V gene TRBV7-9 combines with J gene TRBJ1-1; D gene unclear. V lost 1 base and J lost 6, with 12 bases in between. The CDR3 has 14 residues. Germline V lookup: CDR1 SEHNR, CDR2 FQNEAQ (reference sequence).

This clonotype was picked up many times. This rearrangement joins TRBV2 to TRBJ2-7; weak D call: TRBD1 (5 bases). CDR1 SNHLY and CDR2 FYNNEI come from the germline V gene. V dropped 4 bases and J dropped 4 bases, with 17 bases sitting between them. This CDR3 region has 15 residues. As DNA, the CDR3 is TGTGCCAGCAGTGGAGACGCCGACAGCCAATACGAGCAGTACTTC. This encodes CASSGDADSQYEQYF.

This clonotype was seen ten or more times. The chain links TRBV2 to TRBJ2-5; D is ambiguous. V shed 2 bases and J shed 2 bases, with 9 bases lying between them. This CDR3 spans 14 amino acids. Germline V gene data show CDR1 as SNHLY and CDR2 as FYNNEI. In nucleotides, the CDR3 is TGTGCCAGCAGTGAATTCTCGGAGCAAGAGACCCAGTACTTC. Protein product: CASSEFSEQETQYF. The full variable domain, in which reference TRBV2 and TRBJ2-5 provide the parts outside the CDR3, is EPEVTQTPSHQVTQMGQEVILRCVPISNHLYFYWYRQILGQKVEFLVSFYNNEISEKSEIFDDQFSVERPDGSNFTLKIRSTKLEDSAMYFCASSEFSEQETQYFGPGTRLLVL.

This clonotype has a count of ten or more. V gene TRBV20-1 combines with J gene TRBJ2-5, with D maybe TRBD1 (5 bases). The germline V and J ends were trimmed by 4 bases and 2 bases, with 14 bases remaining between them. The CDR3 is made up of 14 amino acids. CDR1 is DFQATT and CDR2 is SNEGSKA in the germline V gene (reference sequence). This CDR3 is CSAKKDSIQETQYF. Written as DNA, the CDR3 is TGCAGTGCTAAGAAAGACAGCATTCAAGAGACCCAGTACTTC.

At least ten counts were recorded for this clonotype. The chain recombines TRBV9 with TRBJ2-3; D gene unclear. Germline V lookup: CDR1 SGDLS, CDR2 YYNGEE. The V and J ends lost 0 bases and 0 bases respectively, with 2 bases between them. The CDR3 has 13 amino acids. The CDR3 region has the DNA TGTGCCAGCAGCGTAGCTAGCACAGATACGCAGTATTTT. It encodes CASSVASTDTQYF.

This clonotype showed up many times. The chain uses TRBV12-3 or TRBV12-4 and TRBJ1-2; D uncertain. This CDR3 has 10 residues. The ends were cut back, 1 base at V and 6 bases at J, with 0 bases in the middle. Here the CDR3 DNA reads TGTGCCAGCAGTTTAGATGGCTACACCTTC. It specifies CASSLDGYTF.

The sample holds many counts of this clonotype. The rearrangement links TRBV2 to TRBJ2-7; D is uncertain. This CDR3 comprises 13 residues. From germline, CDR1 is SNHLY and CDR2 FYNNEI. V was shortened by 3 bases and J by 3 bases, with 9 bases between the two germline ends. The CDR3 loop is CASSDLLGYEQYF. For the CDR3, the DNA is TGTGCCAGCAGTGATCTATTGGGCTACGAGCAGTACTTC.

This clonotype was recorded at least ten times. The chain carries TRBV12-3 or TRBV12-4 and TRBJ2-3, with 7 bases matching TRBD2. The V and J ends lost 10 bases and 2 bases, in that order; junction bases with no gene match: 9. This CDR3 region has 14 residues. The CDR3 here is CATSRERSTDTQYF. The CDR3 DNA follows: TGTGCCACCTCGCGGGAGCGGTCCACAGATACGCAGTATTTT.

This clonotype was found many times. The chain combines TRBV7-2 with TRBJ2-5, with D perhaps matching TRBD1 (6 bases). Trimming shortened V by 7 bases and J by 0 bases, and 9 bases separated the two germline ends. Germline values: CDR1 SGHTA, CDR2 FQGNSA. The CDR3 has 13 amino acids. The CDR3 sequence: CASMGDNQETQYF. The CDR3 DNA reads as TGTGCCAGCATGGGGGACAACCAAGAGACCCAGTACTTC.

This clonotype was observed many times. The CDR3 is CSARDPRLAGGPRSGEQFF. Written as DNA, the CDR3 is TGCAGTGCTAGAGATCCCCGGCTAGCGGGAGGGCCTCGGTCCGGTGAGCAGTTCTTC. The V call is TRBV20-1, the J call TRBJ2-1; TRBD2 matches at 12 bases. After removal of 0 bases from V and 9 bases from J, the junction contained 18 bases not matched to a gene. Germline V gene data show CDR1 as DFQATT and CDR2 as SNEGSKA (reference sequence). The CDR3 covers 19 residues.

This clonotype was found many times. In nucleotides, the CDR3 is TGTGCCACCAGTGATTTTGTAGGGCATGGCTACACCTTC. This sequence encodes CATSDFVGHGYTF. V gene TRBV24-1 combines with J gene TRBJ1-2; D is unclear. The CDR3 is 13 residues long. Germline loops: CDR1 KGHDR, CDR2 SFDVKD. V was cut by 1 base and J by 6 bases, with 8 bases left in between.

This clonotype was recorded at least ten times. The chain employs TRBV5-4 and TRBJ1-3, with unresolved D. The CDR3 covers 15 residues. V was trimmed by 3 bases and J by 0 bases, leaving 10 bases between them. Germline CDR1 is SGHNT and CDR2 is YYREEE (reference sequence). CDR3 nucleotide sequence: TGTGCCAGCAGCTCCCCCACAGTCTCTGGAAACACCATATATTTT. Its protein is CASSSPTVSGNTIYF. Complete variable domain (other parts from reference TRBV5-4 and TRBJ1-3): ETGVTQSPTHLIKTRGQQVTLRCSSQSGHNTVSWYQQALGQGPQFIFQYYREEENGRGNFPPRFSGLQFPNYSSELNVNALELDDSALYLCASSSPTVSGNTIYFGEGSWLTVV.

This clonotype appeared many times. The rearrangement links TRBV29-1 to TRBJ1-6, with D perhaps TRBD1 (6 bases). Germline-derived CDR1 and CDR2 are SQVTM and ANQGSEA. The V and J ends lost 6 bases and 4 bases respectively, with 10 bases between them. The CDR3 runs 13 residues. This CDR3 reads CSVRTAYNSPLHF. As DNA, the CDR3 is TGCAGCGTCCGGACAGCTTATAATTCACCCCTCCACTTT.

The chain couples TRBV3-1 to TRBJ2-3; 12 bases match TRBD2. With V trimmed by 3 bases and J by 3 bases, 4 bases remained unmatched. The CDR3 runs to 16 residues. In germline, CDR1 is LGHDT, CDR2 YNNKEL (reference sequence). The CDR3: CASSHSTSGRTDTQYF. CDR3 bases: TGTGCCAGCAGCCACTCGACTAGCGGGAGAACAGATACGCAGTATTTT.

Ten or more counts support this clonotype. The V gene is TRBV2, the J gene TRBJ2-7, with D unresolved. The CDR3 is 11 residues long. From germline, CDR1 is SNHLY and CDR2 FYNNEI. V was cut by 5 bases and J by 9 bases, with 11 bases left in between. The CDR3 is CASSLTTRQYF. CDR3 sequence (DNA): TGTGCCAGCAGTCTAACAACTCGGCAGTACTTC. Full variable domain (outside the CDR3, taken from reference TRBV2 and TRBJ2-7): EPEVTQTPSHQVTQMGQEVILRCVPISNHLYFYWYRQILGQKVEFLVSFYNNEISEKSEIFDDQFSVERPDGSNFTLKIRSTKLEDSAMYFCASSLTTRQYFGPGTRLTVT.

This clonotype came up many times. This chain links TRBV6-5 with TRBJ2-3; a possible D gene is TRBD2 (6 bases). V was trimmed by 3 bases and J by 7 bases, leaving 17 bases between them. CDR1 MNHEY and CDR2 SVGAGI come from the germline V gene. This CDR3 contains 15 residues. CDR3 bases: TGTGCCAGCAGTTATATGGAGGGCCTATTAAATACGCAGTATTTT. Translation gives CASSYMEGLLNTQYF.

This chain links TRBV12-3 or TRBV12-4 with TRBJ2-7; the D is unclear. Trimming pared 0 bases from V and 2 bases from J, leaving 11 bases between. The CDR3 has 15 amino acids. DNA of the CDR3: TGTGCCAGCAGTTTAGCGGCTAGATTCCCCTACGAGCAGTACTTC. This gives the protein CASSLAARFPYEQYF.

This clonotype has ten or more counts. This rearrangement joins TRBV11-2 to TRBJ2-3, with 10 bases fitting TRBD2. The CDR3 is 14 residues long. Germline V lookup: CDR1 SGHAT, CDR2 FQNNGV. Germline trimming cut 5 bases from V and 8 bases from J; bases unmatched to any gene: 7. The CDR3 DNA is TGTGCCAGCAGCCCTAGCGGGGGACACTCTACGCAGTATTTT. Amino acids: CASSPSGGHSTQYF.

This clonotype was picked up a small number of times. V is TRBV27 and J is TRBJ2-1; maybe TRBD1 (6 bases). Between the trimmed V and J ends, which lost 6 bases and 4 bases, there was a span of 19 bases. The germline V gene encodes CDR1 MNHEY and CDR2 SMNVEV (reference sequence). The CDR3 spans 16 residues. In DNA, the CDR3 is TGTGCCAGCAGATCCGGAGACAGGTTCTTTTACAATGAGCAGTTCTTC. It is translated as CASRSGDRFFYNEQFF.

V and J are TRBV12-3 or TRBV12-4 and TRBJ2-5, with 7 bases identical to TRBD1. J lost 6 bases, V lost 7 bases, and 8 bases had no gene match. The CDR3 consists of 13 residues. The CDR3 here is CASNLQGRQTQYF. The DNA for the CDR3 is TGTGCCAGCAATCTACAGGGGCGGCAGACCCAGTACTTC.

This sequence joins TRBV5-1 and TRBJ2-1; D is possibly TRBD2 (5 bases). Trimming removed 6 bases at V and 3 bases at J, with 16 bases between. The CDR3 is 15 amino acids. Germline V lookup: CDR1 SGHRS, CDR2 YFSETQ. The CDR3 nucleotides read TGCGCCAGCAAGGTTGCGGGTGGGAACTACAATGAGCAGTTCTTC. The encoded protein is CASKVAGGNYNEQFF.

Note on this clonotype: A much larger clone lies a single base off, so this may be a read error. The chain couples TRBV5-1 to TRBJ2-7; 9 bases match TRBD2. There are 16 residues in the CDR3. CDR1 is SGHRS and CDR2 is YFSETQ in the germline V gene. In DNA, the CDR3 is TGCGCCAGCAGAGTAAACCCGACTAGCGGCTCCTACGTGCAGTACTTC. Residues: CASRVNPTSGSYVQYF.

This clonotype was detected ten times or more. This rearrangement joins TRBV18 to TRBJ1-4; D gene ambiguous. Trimming stripped 3 bases from V and 0 bases from J, with 11 bases between. The CDR3 extends over 16 amino acids. Germline V gives CDR1 KGHSH, CDR2 LQKENI. CDR3 DNA sequence: TGTGCCAGCTCACCCGGGCAGCCTGCAACTAATGAAAAACTGTTTTTT. Protein: CASSPGQPATNEKLFF. The full variable domain, in which reference TRBV18 and TRBJ1-4 provide the parts outside the CDR3, is NAGVMQNPRHLVRRRGQEARLRCSPMKGHSHVYWYRQLPEEGLKFMVYLQKENIIDESGMPKERFSAEFPKEGPSILRIQQVVRGDSAAYFCASSPGQPATNEKLFFGSGTQLSVL.

Ten or more counts support this clonotype. The DNA of the CDR3 is TGTGCCAGCAGCTTAGGACTAGCGCAAGAGACCCAGTACTTC. As protein: CASSLGLAQETQYF. This chain uses TRBV7-9 with TRBJ2-5; TRBD2 matches 8 bases. The CDR3 extends over 14 amino acids. V trimming: 1 base; J trimming: 2 bases; junction bases outside the gene matches: 0. From germline, CDR1 is SEHNR and CDR2 FQNEAQ (reference sequence).

This clonotype is termed medium-sized. The chain uses TRBV7-2 and TRBJ2-1, with 7 bases that match TRBD2. Looked up from germline, CDR1 is SGHTA and CDR2 is FQGNSA. The CDR3 is made up of 12 amino acids. Germline trimming cut 2 bases from V and 11 bases from J; bases unmatched to any gene: 3. CDR3 sequence reads: CASSLNGRKQFF. In nucleotides, the CDR3 is TGTGCCAGCAGCTTAAACGGGAGGAAGCAGTTCTTC.

This clonotype has a count of ten or more. This chain links TRBV27 with TRBJ2-1, with D perhaps matching TRBD1 or TRBD2 (5 bases each). The CDR3 loop spans 16 amino acids. From germline, CDR1 is MNHEY and CDR2 SMNVEV (reference sequence). The V gene lost 6 bases and the J gene lost 2 bases, with 17 bases spanning the gap. CDR3 DNA sequence: TGTGCCAGCAGCTTAGATCCCGGGACGGCCTACAATGAGCAGTTCTTC. The encoded protein is CASSLDPGTAYNEQFF.

At least ten counts were recorded for this clonotype. The chain is built from TRBV20-1 and TRBJ2-7, with 7 bases matching TRBD2. The CDR3 runs to 15 residues. J was trimmed by 7 bases and V by 0 bases; bases with no gene match: 12. Germline V gene lookup returns CDR1 DFQATT and CDR2 SNEGSKA (reference sequence). The chain's CDR3 is CSAREKGRVPKEQYF. The CDR3 DNA is TGCAGTGCTAGAGAAAAAGGGAGGGTTCCTAAGGAGCAGTACTTC.